A single sample gave rise to the 11 T cell receptor beta chains below, sequenced in a study of shared clonotypes between healthy human individuals. Profiled with immunoSEQ multiplex PCR; TCRdb holds only in-frame clones, not every one. The sample includes roughly 2.2 million clones, around 92% seen only once; the top ten take 0.37%. Sequencing was carried out using naive CD4+ T cells from PBMCs. Subset noted: CD45RA+ positively selected. These receptors all stem from a man aged 18 to 30 in good health. Some clones in this sample may be carry-over from other donors' samples.

The rearrangement uses TRBV28 and TRBJ2-7, with TRBD2 matching over 8 bases. V lost 7 bases, J lost 2 bases, and 4 bases stayed unmatched. The germline CDR1 and CDR2 sequences are MDHEN and SYDVKM. The CDR3 sequence is 13 residues long. CDR3 nucleotide sequence: TGTGCCAGCACGACTAGCGCTACCTACGAGCAGTACTTC. It translates to CASTTSATYEQYF.

This clone came up once. The chain carries TRBV28 and TRBJ1-5; D is unclear. The CDR3 is 15 amino acids. V lost 6 bases and J lost 5, with 17 bases in between. CDR1 is MDHEN, CDR2 SYDVKM, per germline. Written as DNA, the CDR3 is TGTGCCAGCAGCAAACTCGGGTCCGGGGATCAGCCCCAGCATTTT. Amino acid sequence: CASSKLGSGDQPQHF.

The V gene is TRBV5-1, the J gene TRBJ1-1; maybe TRBD1 (6 bases). The V and J ends lost 3 bases and 1 base respectively, with 10 bases between them. Germline CDR1 and CDR2: SGHRS and YFSETQ. CDR3 length: 14 amino acids. DNA for the CDR3: TGCGCCAGCAGCTCGACAGGAAAGAACACTGAAGCTTTCTTT. The encoded protein is CASSSTGKNTEAFF.

A note on this clone: Other nucleotide sequences from this sample produce the same CDR3. This chain joins TRBV5-1 and TRBJ1-1, with a weak D call TRBD1 (5 bases). CDR1 is SGHRS and CDR2 is YFSETQ in the germline V gene. This CDR3 contains 14 residues. Trimming left V 0 bases short and J 2 bases short, with 8 bases between. The CDR3 here is CASSLDRPNTEAFF. In nucleotides, the CDR3 is TGCGCCAGCAGCTTGGACAGGCCAAACACTGAAGCTTTCTTT.

This chain uses TRBV6-5 with TRBJ1-1; 7 bases match TRBD1. CDR3 length equals 14 residues. J was trimmed by 5 bases and V by 2 bases; bases with no gene match: 5. Germline CDR1 MNHEY, CDR2 SVGAGI. The CDR3 reads CASSYQGGRTEAFF. In DNA form, the CDR3 reads TGTGCCAGCAGTTACCAGGGGGGAAGGACTGAAGCTTTCTTT.

The chain employs TRBV7-2 and TRBJ1-1, with D unclear. The CDR3 is made up of 14 amino acids. Trimming removed 5 bases at V and 1 base at J, with 11 bases between. In germline, CDR1 is SGHTA, CDR2 FQGNSA. The CDR3: CASSPGRRNTEAFF. The CDR3 DNA is TGTGCCAGCAGCCCGGGTCGGAGGAACACTGAAGCTTTCTTT.

The chain recombines TRBV18 with TRBJ1-1, with a possible D match to TRBD1 (6 bases). V was shortened by 2 bases and J by 0 bases, with 13 bases between the two germline ends. The CDR3 is 16 residues long. CDR1 and CDR2 from the germline V gene are KGHSH and LQKENI. In DNA form, the CDR3 reads TGTGCCAGCTCACCATATAGGGGGGACATGAACACTGAAGCTTTCTTT. Protein sequence: CASSPYRGDMNTEAFF. Full variable domain (remainder filled in from reference TRBV18 and TRBJ1-1): NAGVMQNPRHLVRRRGQEARLRCSPMKGHSHVYWYRQLPEEGLKFMVYLQKENIIDESGMPKERFSAEFPKEGPSILRIQQVVRGDSAAYFCASSPYRGDMNTEAFFGQGTRLTVV.

Only one count was recorded for this clone. The V call is TRBV5-6, the J call TRBJ2-3, with D unresolved. The CDR3 contains 12 residues. Germline V lookup: CDR1 SGHDT, CDR2 YYEEEE. Deletions cut 4 bases from V and 6 bases from J, with 9 bases between. CDR3 in DNA: TGTGCCAGCAGCCGCTGGATTGATACGCAGTATTTT. Residues: CASSRWIDTQYF.

The sample holds one count of this clone. Other DNA sequences within the sample encode an identical CDR3. In nucleotides, the CDR3 is TGTGCCAGCAGTTTATCAGGGACCGGCTACACCTTC. Protein: CASSLSGTGYTF. The rearrangement joins TRBV28 to TRBJ1-2; possibly TRBD1 for D (5 bases). Germline values: CDR1 MDHEN, CDR2 SYDVKM. The CDR3 totals 12 residues. Trimming shortened V by 1 base and J by 8 bases, and 8 bases separated the two germline ends.

Points on this clone: Other DNA sequences from this sample encode an identical CDR3 as well. The gene calls are TRBV9 and TRBJ2-5; maybe TRBD2 (6 bases). Germline loops: CDR1 SGDLS, CDR2 YYNGEE. The ends were cut back, 2 bases at V and 1 base at J, with 9 bases in the middle. The CDR3 totals 14 residues. The CDR3: CASSVGGVQETQYF. In DNA form, the CDR3 reads TGTGCCAGCAGCGTCGGCGGGGTCCAAGAGACCCAGTACTTC.

As to this clone: Other DNA sequences from this sample encode an identical CDR3 as well. The chain links TRBV6-5 to TRBJ1-3; perhaps TRBD1 as D (5 bases). The germline V gene has CDR1 MNHEY and CDR2 SVGAGI. Between the trimmed V and J ends, which lost 6 bases and 0 bases, there was a span of 12 bases. This CDR3 has 15 amino acids. CDR3 amino acids: CASSRTGYSGNTIYF. CDR3 sequence (DNA): TGTGCCAGCAGCCGTACAGGCTACTCTGGAAACACCATATATTTT.